These T cell receptor beta chains were read from a single sample in a study of T cell clusters in autoimmune cytopenias. TCRdb reprocessed the multiplex PCR reads, keeping one entry per CDR3 protein, no DNA. The sample includes thousands of distinct CDR3 sequences. The sample was peripheral blood. These receptors were obtained from a human donor with an autoimmune cytopenia or autoimmune hepatitis (not recorded which). Both conserved end residues are part of each CDR3. The listing skips clone size in some rows; elsewhere it reads once, few, many or a size class.

V: TRBV5-6; J: TRBJ1-5; size: medium-sized; CDR3: CASSRDRRNQPQHF
V: TRBV4-3; J: TRBJ1-2; size: medium-sized; CDR3: CASSTLEGNYGYTF
V: TRBV19; J: TRBJ1-1; size: medium-sized; CDR3: CASSIDEGFGMNTEAFF
V: TRBV7-2; J: TRBJ1-4; size: .; CDR3: CASSSWGGLFF
V: TRBV19; J: TRBJ1-2; size: .; CDR3: CASSMIGTGRGYTF
V: TRBV7-9; J: TRBJ1-4; size: .; CDR3: CASSHYTAHNEKLFF
V: TRBV11-2; J: TRBJ2-1; size: .; CDR3: CASSKGLAGGRGSYNEQFF
V: TRBV14; J: TRBJ1-1; size: .; CDR3: CASSPHSGPTFTYTEAFF
V: TRBV6-1; J: TRBJ2-7; size: .; CDR3: CAGAREEGASYEQYF
V: TRBV6-6; J: TRBJ2-3; size: medium-sized; CDR3: CATTDSGTDTQYF
V: TRBV5-4; J: TRBJ2-7; size: .; CDR3: CASSGGTGPYEQYF
V: TRBV19; J: TRBJ2-1; size: .; CDR3: CASSPRKAVNLRYNEQFF
V: TRBV5-6; J: TRBJ1-6; size: medium-sized; CDR3: CASSRDRENSPLHF
V: TRBV2; J: TRBJ2-1; size: .; CDR3: CASSEVGQGAFDEQFF
V: TRBV12-3/TRBV12-4; J: TRBJ2-6; size: medium-sized; CDR3: CASNFRGANVLTF
V: TRBV15; J: TRBJ1-1; size: medium-sized; CDR3: CATSRWTSGIEAFF
V: TRBV27; J: TRBJ1-6; size: medium-sized; CDR3: CASKGPIPYNSPLHF
V: TRBV19; J: TRBJ2-3; size: .; CDR3: CASIKRGGADTQYF
V: TRBV10-3; J: TRBJ2-3; size: medium-sized; CDR3: CAISDVGGYTDTQYF
V: TRBV7-2; J: TRBJ1-1; size: .; CDR3: CASSLTDGTEAFF
V: TRBV19; J: TRBJ2-5; size: .; CDR3: CASTRTGHMLETQYF
V: TRBV12-3/TRBV12-4; J: TRBJ2-7; size: .; CDR3: CASSRNTVSKYEQYF
V: TRBV18; J: TRBJ2-7; size: .; CDR3: CASSPRQGVSYEQYF
V: TRBV5-5; J: TRBJ2-7; size: medium-sized; CDR3: CASSATAFFSYEQYF
V: TRBV6-2/TRBV6-3; J: TRBJ1-1; size: .; CDR3: CASSFPPGHRAEAFF
V: TRBV20-1; J: TRBJ2-3; size: .; CDR3: CSARRAGGPDTQYF
V: TRBV6-1; J: TRBJ2-1; size: .; CDR3: CASGGAVYEQFF
V: TRBV4-3; J: TRBJ2-7; size: .; CDR3: CASSQEVSASGSYEQYF
V: TRBV5-6; J: TRBJ2-1; size: .; CDR3: CASIRTYNEQFF
V: TRBV6-2/TRBV6-3; J: TRBJ1-2; size: medium-sized; CDR3: CATNAGDGYTF
V: TRBV20-1; J: TRBJ2-1; size: .; CDR3: CSATRTGHYNEQFF
V: TRBV5-1; J: TRBJ2-1; size: medium-sized; CDR3: CASSFLAGSSYNEQFF
V: TRBV5-6; J: TRBJ2-2; size: medium-sized; CDR3: CASSSRDRGRVTGELFF
V: TRBV19; J: TRBJ2-6; size: medium-sized; CDR3: CASSIVVAGANVLTF
V: TRBV20-1; J: TRBJ2-1; size: medium-sized; CDR3: CSAGFSGRPTNEQFF
V: TRBV19; J: TRBJ2-5; size: medium-sized; CDR3: CASSLRQGAVETQYF
V: TRBV20-1; J: TRBJ2-7; size: medium-sized; CDR3: CSANTGAYEQYF
V: TRBV5-8; J: TRBJ1-4; size: medium-sized; CDR3: CASSHHQGRATNEKLFF
V: TRBV5-1; J: TRBJ2-2; size: .; CDR3: CASSLVPAGELFF
V: TRBV19; J: TRBJ2-5; size: medium-sized; CDR3: CASSFRTGGLETQYF
V: TRBV12-3/TRBV12-4; J: TRBJ2-3; size: medium-sized; CDR3: CASSFPQGRGTDTQYF
V: TRBV5-1; J: TRBJ2-2; size: .; CDR3: CASTPRGVGELFF
V: TRBV6-5; J: TRBJ2-3; size: .; CDR3: CASRRTSGTSTDTQYF
V: TRBV5-1; J: TRBJ1-2; size: .; CDR3: CASSPGQARGYTF
V: TRBV20-1; J: TRBJ1-1; size: .; CDR3: CSARDLAAEAFF